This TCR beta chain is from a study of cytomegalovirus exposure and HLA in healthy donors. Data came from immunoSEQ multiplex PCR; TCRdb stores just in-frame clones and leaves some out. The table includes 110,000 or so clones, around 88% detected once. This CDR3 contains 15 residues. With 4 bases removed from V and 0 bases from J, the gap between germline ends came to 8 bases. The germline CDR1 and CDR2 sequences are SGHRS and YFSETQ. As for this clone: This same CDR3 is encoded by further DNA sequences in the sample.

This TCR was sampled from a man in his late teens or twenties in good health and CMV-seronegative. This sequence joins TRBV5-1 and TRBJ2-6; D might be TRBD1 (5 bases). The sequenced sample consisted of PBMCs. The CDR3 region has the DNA TGCGCCAGCAGCCTAGACAGCTCTGGGGCCAACGTCCTGACTTTC. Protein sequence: CASSLDSSGANVLTF.